A selection of T cell receptor beta chains follows, all from one sample in a study of T cells in Graves' hyperthyroidism and ophthalmopathy. TCRdb analysed the multiplex PCR reads with MiXCR anew, one entry per CDR3 protein. The sample holds approximately 300,000 distinct CDR3 sequences, over 15% seen once. The specimen sequenced was blood. The source of these receptors is a young man with Graves' hyperthyroidism. Both conserved end residues are part of each CDR3. The D gene is left open where the match is weak. The size entry is marked missing in some rows and otherwise reads once, few, many or a size class.

>few|TRBJ1-1|TRBV11-3|TRBD1
TGTGCCAGCAGGGACAGGAAAAGTAAGAACACTGAAGCTTTCTTT
CASRDRKSKNTEAFF
>NA|TRBJ2-1|TRBV11-1|NA
TGTGCCAGCAGCGCCGATGACAGCGACGAGCAGTTCTTC
CASSADDSDEQFF
>NA|TRBJ1-1|TRBV4-2|NA
TGTGCCAGCAGCCAAGGACGACAGAACACTGAAGCTTTCTTT
CASSQGRQNTEAFF
>many|TRBJ2-5|TRBV3-1|TRBD1
TGTGCCAGCAGCCGACAGGGACAAGAGACCCAGTACTTC
CASSRQGQETQYF
>few|TRBJ2-5|TRBV27|NA
TGTGCCAGCAGTTTATACGACGACAGCGAAGGCCAGTACTTC
CASSLYDDSEGQYF
>NA|TRBJ2-7|TRBV29-1|TRBD1
TGCAGCGTTCGTACAGGGGGCTACGAGCAGTACTTC
CSVRTGGYEQYF
>many|TRBJ2-5|TRBV7-9|NA
TGTGCCAGCAGCTTTACCCGTGGGTCAGAGACCCAGTACTTC
CASSFTRGSETQYF
>NA|TRBJ2-5|TRBV15|NA
TGTGCCACCAGCAGATTAATCAGGGATCAAGAGACCCAGTACTTC
CATSRLIRDQETQYF
>few|TRBJ1-3|TRBV12-3/TRBV12-4|NA
TGTGCCAGCAGTTTCTCAACGACAAGCTCCGGAAACACCATATATTTT
CASSFSTTSSGNTIYF
>many|TRBJ2-2|TRBV7-9|TRBD2
TGTGCCCCGACGGGGGGTGAGAACACCGGGGAGCTGTTTTTT
CAPTGGENTGELFF
>many|TRBJ2-7|TRBV7-2|NA
TGTGCCAGCAGCCGCCGGGCCATCTACGAGCAGTACTTC
CASSRRAIYEQYF
>few|TRBJ2-2|TRBV5-4|NA
TGTGCCAGCAGCCTTCGGGAGACCGCCGGGGAGCTGTTTTTT
CASSLRETAGELFF
>many|TRBJ2-3|TRBV11-2|NA
TGTGCCAGCAGCCGCACGGCCACAGATACGCAGTATTTT
CASSRTATDTQYF
>many|TRBJ2-3|TRBV11-2|NA
TGTGCCAGCAGCTCTGGGAACAGAAGCACAGATACGCAGTATTTT
CASSSGNRSTDTQYF
>many|TRBJ2-7|TRBV27|NA
TGTGCCAGCAGTTTTCGGGACGAGCAGTACTTC
CASSFRDEQYF
>few|TRBJ2-7|TRBV27|NA
TGTGCCAGCAAAAAGACCCGCTACTCCTACGAGCAGTACTTC
CASKKTRYSYEQYF
>NA|TRBJ1-2|TRBV5-6|NA
TGTGCCAGCAGCTCGCTCGGGTATGGCTACACCTTC
CASSSLGYGYTF
>many|TRBJ1-2|TRBV28|NA
TGTGCCAGCACTAGATGGGCGGGGGGCTACACCTTC
CASTRWAGGYTF
>many|TRBJ1-1|TRBV9|NA
TGTGCCAGCAGCGTAGACGGACCCCACACTGAAGCTTTCTTT
CASSVDGPHTEAFF
>NA|TRBJ2-2|TRBV6-1|NA
TGTGCCAGCAGGAGCCAACCAACGCCCGGGGAGCTGTTTTTT
CASRSQPTPGELFF
>NA|TRBJ1-5|TRBV30|NA
TGTGCCTGGAGTGTCAAAGGGGGGGGATATCAGCCCCAGCATTTT
CAWSVKGGGYQPQHF
>few|TRBJ2-2|TRBV24-1|NA
TGTGCCACCAGTGATTTTAGTTACGGACTCGGCGGGGAGCTGTTTTTT
CATSDFSYGLGGELFF
>many|TRBJ2-1|TRBV29-1|TRBD2
TGCAGCGCGGCCCGGACTAGCGCCCTCAATGAGCAGTTCTTC
CSAARTSALNEQFF
>NA|TRBJ2-1|TRBV7-9|NA
TGTGCCAGCAGGAAGGGCGGCCGCTACAATGAGCAGTTCTTC
CASRKGGRYNEQFF
>many|TRBJ2-7|TRBV7-2|NA
TGTGCCAGCACCCCAGAGGGCATCATCTACGAGCAGTACTTC
CASTPEGIIYEQYF
>many|TRBJ2-3|TRBV5-1|NA
TGCGCCAGCAGCTTGAGTGTATTATCAGATACGCAGTATTTT
CASSLSVLSDTQYF
>NA|TRBJ2-1|TRBV27|NA
TGTGCCAGCAGTCCCAGAGTAAGGGACTCCTACAATGAGCAGTTCTTC
CASSPRVRDSYNEQFF
>NA|TRBJ2-3|TRBV20-1|TRBD2
TGCAGTGCTAGGACTAGCGGGGAGGGGGGCACAGATACGCAGTATTTT
CSARTSGEGGTDTQYF
>NA|TRBJ2-1|TRBV12-3/TRBV12-4|TRBD2
TGTGCCAGCAGAGGGGCGGGGGATGAGCAGTTCTTC
CASRGAGDEQFF
>many|TRBJ1-6|TRBV5-1|NA
TGCGCCAGCAGCGGCGATACAGGGACGGGGGATTCACCCCTCCACTTT
CASSGDTGTGDSPLHF
>many|TRBJ1-5|TRBV9|NA
TGTGCCAGCAGCGTAGAAATGGGAGGTCAGCCCCAGCATTTT
CASSVEMGGQPQHF
>few|TRBJ1-2|TRBV7-2|TRBD1
TGTGCCAGCAGCTCCCCAGGACAGGGAGCCGTCTATGGCTACACCTTC
CASSSPGQGAVYGYTF
>many|TRBJ2-1|TRBV12-3/TRBV12-4|TRBD2
TGTGCCAGCAGTTTGTGGGCTAGCGGAGAGCAGTTCTTC
CASSLWASGEQFF
>NA|TRBJ1-2|TRBV5-1|TRBD1
TGCGCCAGCAGCTTGGCCTTGGACAGGGGGCAGGGTGGCTACACCTTC
CASSLALDRGQGGYTF
>NA|TRBJ2-5|TRBV20-1|TRBD2
TGCAGTGCTAAGGAGGGACTAGTCCTACCCCGAGGGACCCAGTACTTC
CSAKEGLVLPRGTQYF
>many|TRBJ2-1|TRBV7-2|TRBD1
TGTGCCAGCAGCCCCCTAACTGGGACAGCCCAGTTCTTC
CASSPLTGTAQFF
>few|TRBJ1-6|TRBV10-3|TRBD1
TGTGCCATCAGTGTCCGACAGGGGGATTCACCCCTCCACTTT
CAISVRQGDSPLHF
>NA|TRBJ2-7|TRBV27|TRBD1
TGTGCCAGCAGTCCCATCGGACAGGGTACCTACGAGCAGTACTTC
CASSPIGQGTYEQYF
>NA|TRBJ1-1|TRBV12-3/TRBV12-4|NA
TGTGCCAGCAATTTAGCAGTTAACACTGAAGCTTTCTTT
CASNLAVNTEAFF
>NA|TRBJ2-1|TRBV6-2/TRBV6-3|NA
TGTGCCAGCAGTTACCCCTCAGGAAGACGCACCTACAATGAGCAGTTCTTC
CASSYPSGRRTYNEQFF
>NA|TRBJ2-1|TRBV24-1|TRBD2
TGTGCCACCAGTGACCTTAGCGGGAGGGCCGGGGAGCAGTTCTTC
CATSDLSGRAGEQFF
>few|TRBJ2-2|TRBV2|NA
TGTGCCAGCAGTGAATCTTACCCCGGGGGAGGGGGCACCGGGGAGCTGTTTTTT
CASSESYPGGGGTGELFF
>NA|TRBJ2-7|TRBV11-3|TRBD2
TGTGCCAGCAGCCCTCTAGGGACTAGCGGAGCCTACGAGCAGTACTTC
CASSPLGTSGAYEQYF
>many|TRBJ2-5|TRBV11-2|TRBD2
TGTGCCAGCAGCCCGGGAGGGGGACTAGCCCACCCTATCCAAGAGACCCAGTACTTC
CASSPGGGLAHPIQETQYF
>many|TRBJ2-3|TRBV27|NA
TGTGCCAGCAGCTTAAACAGCCGGGGCACAGATACGCAGTATTTT
CASSLNSRGTDTQYF
>NA|TRBJ1-1|TRBV5-8|NA
TGTGCCAGCGAGGCGACCGATAACACTGAAGCTTTCTTT
CASEATDNTEAFF
>few|TRBJ2-1|TRBV11-3|NA
TGTGCCAGCAGCCCTACAAGGGTGGGGAGTGAGCTGTTCTTC
CASSPTRVGSELFF
>many|TRBJ2-7|TRBV12-3/TRBV12-4|NA
TGTGCCAGCAGCGCGGGACTCCTCTACGAGCAGTACTTC
CASSAGLLYEQYF
>NA|TRBJ2-1|TRBV3-1|NA
TGTGCCAGCAGCCAAGAACGGGGATCCTCCTACAATGAGCAGTTCTTC
CASSQERGSSYNEQFF
>NA|TRBJ1-1|TRBV10-2|NA
TGCGCCAGCAGCGGAGGGGGTGACACTGAAGCTTCCTTT
CASSGGGDTEASF
>many|TRBJ2-5|TRBV20-1|NA
TGCAGTGCTACCTCTGGGATCCAAGAGACCCAGTACTTC
CSATSGIQETQYF
>few|TRBJ2-1|TRBV5-1|NA
TGCGCCAGCAGCTTGGACCCGAGGGGTTTCAATGAGCAGTTCTTC
CASSLDPRGFNEQFF
>NA|TRBJ1-1|TRBV7-9|NA
TGTGCCAGCACCAACCGCCGGGGGCTCGACACTGAAGCTTTCTTT
CASTNRRGLDTEAFF
>many|TRBJ1-1|TRBV2|TRBD1
TGTGCCAGCAGTACAGGGGTTAACACTGAAGCTTTCTTT
CASSTGVNTEAFF
>many|TRBJ2-5|TRBV12-3/TRBV12-4|NA
TGTGCCAGCAGTTTGGGCAGAAAAGAGACCCAGTACTTC
CASSLGRKETQYF
>many|TRBJ2-1|TRBV6-2/TRBV6-3|TRBD2
TGTGCCAGCAGTTACTTGACTAGCAGACGGAATGAGCAGTTCTTC
CASSYLTSRRNEQFF
>once|TRBJ1-2|TRBV9|TRBD1
TGTGCCAGCAGCGCGGGACAGGGTAACCTCGGCTACACCTTC
CASSAGQGNLGYTF
>NA|TRBJ2-4|TRBV28|NA
TGTGCCAGCAGGGATTTCGCCAAAAACATTCAGTACTTC
CASRDFAKNIQYF
>many|TRBJ2-4|TRBV5-6|TRBD1
TGTGCCAGCAGCTCCATCGGGACAGCCATACTAGCCAAAAACATTCAGTACTTC
CASSSIGTAILAKNIQYF